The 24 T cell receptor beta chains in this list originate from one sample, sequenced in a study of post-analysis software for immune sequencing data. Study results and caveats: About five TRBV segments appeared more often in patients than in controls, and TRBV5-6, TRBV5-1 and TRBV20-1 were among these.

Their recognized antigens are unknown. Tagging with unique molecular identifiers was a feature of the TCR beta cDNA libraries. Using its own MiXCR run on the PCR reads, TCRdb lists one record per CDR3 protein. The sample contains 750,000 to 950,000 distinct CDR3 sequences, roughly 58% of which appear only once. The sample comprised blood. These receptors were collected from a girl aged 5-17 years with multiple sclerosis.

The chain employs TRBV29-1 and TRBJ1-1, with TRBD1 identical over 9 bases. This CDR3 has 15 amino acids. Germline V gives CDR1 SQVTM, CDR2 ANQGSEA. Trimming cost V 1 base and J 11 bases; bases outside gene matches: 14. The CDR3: CSVEVWGQGNLKAFF. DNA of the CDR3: TGCAGCGTTGAAGTGTGGGGACAGGGTAACTTGAAGGCTTTCTTT. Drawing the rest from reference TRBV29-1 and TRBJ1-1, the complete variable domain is SAVISQKPSRDICQRGTSLTIQCQVDSQVTMMFWYRQQPGQSLTLIATANQGSEATYESGFVIDKFPISRPNLTFSTLTVSNMSPEDSSIYLCSVEVWGQGNLKAFFGQGTRLTVV.

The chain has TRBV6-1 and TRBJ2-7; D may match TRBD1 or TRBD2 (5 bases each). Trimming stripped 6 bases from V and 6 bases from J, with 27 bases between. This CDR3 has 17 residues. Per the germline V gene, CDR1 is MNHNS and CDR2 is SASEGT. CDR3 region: CASRRGLGGTVSPEQYF. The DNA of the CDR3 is TGTGCCAGCAGAAGAGGGTTGGGTGGGACCGTCAGCCCCGAGCAGTACTTC.

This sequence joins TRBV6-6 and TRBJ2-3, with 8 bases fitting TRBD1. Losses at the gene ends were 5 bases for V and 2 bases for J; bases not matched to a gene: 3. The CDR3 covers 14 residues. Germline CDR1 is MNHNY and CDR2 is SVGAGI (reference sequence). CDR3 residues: CASSTGGFTDTQYF. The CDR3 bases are TGTGCCAGCAGTACAGGGGGGTTCACAGATACGCAGTATTTT.

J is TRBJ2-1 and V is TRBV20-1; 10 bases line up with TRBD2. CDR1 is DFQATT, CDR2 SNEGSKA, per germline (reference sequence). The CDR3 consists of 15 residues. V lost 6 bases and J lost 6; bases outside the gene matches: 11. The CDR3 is CSAASRAGGPNEQFF. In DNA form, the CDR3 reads TGCAGTGCCGCGTCGAGAGCGGGAGGGCCCAATGAGCAGTTCTTC.

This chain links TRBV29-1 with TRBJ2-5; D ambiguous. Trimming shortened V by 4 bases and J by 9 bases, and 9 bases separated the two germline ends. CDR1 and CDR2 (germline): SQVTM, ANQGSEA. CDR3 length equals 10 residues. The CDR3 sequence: CSVGTAAQYF. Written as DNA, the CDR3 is TGCAGCGTTGGAACGGCCGCCCAGTACTTC.

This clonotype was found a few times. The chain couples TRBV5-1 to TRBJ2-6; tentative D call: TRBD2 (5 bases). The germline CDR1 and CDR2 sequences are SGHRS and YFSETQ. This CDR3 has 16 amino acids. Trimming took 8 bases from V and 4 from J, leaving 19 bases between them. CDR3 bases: TGCGCCAGTTCTCCGGGAAAGGGTACCGGGGCCAACGTCCTGACTTTC. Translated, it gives CASSPGKGTGANVLTF.

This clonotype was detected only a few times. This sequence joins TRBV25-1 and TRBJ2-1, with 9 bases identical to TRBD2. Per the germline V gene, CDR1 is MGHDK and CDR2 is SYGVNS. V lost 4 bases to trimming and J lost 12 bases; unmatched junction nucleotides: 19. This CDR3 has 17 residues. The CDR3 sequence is CASSGYGSGGRRGGQFF. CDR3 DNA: TGTGCCAGCAGTGGCTACGGTAGCGGGGGACGTCGAGGGGGGCAGTTCTTC.

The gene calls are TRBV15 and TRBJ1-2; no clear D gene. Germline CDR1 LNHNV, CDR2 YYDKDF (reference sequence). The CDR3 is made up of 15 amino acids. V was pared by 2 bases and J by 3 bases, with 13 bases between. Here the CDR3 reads CATSRSRTADYGYTF. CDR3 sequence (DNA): TGTGCCACCAGCAGAAGTCGGACCGCTGACTATGGCTACACCTTC. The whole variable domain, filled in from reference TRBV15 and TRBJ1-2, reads DAMVIQNPRYQVTQFGKPVTLSCSQTLNHNVMYWYQQKSSQAPKLLFHYYDKDFNNEADTPDNFQSRRPNTSFCFLDIRSPGLGDTAMYLCATSRSRTADYGYTFGSGTRLTVV.

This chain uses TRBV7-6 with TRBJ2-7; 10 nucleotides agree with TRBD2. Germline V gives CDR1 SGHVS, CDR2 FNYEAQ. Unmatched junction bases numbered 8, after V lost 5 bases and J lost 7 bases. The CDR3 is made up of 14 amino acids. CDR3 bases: TGTGCCAGCAGCGGACTAGCGGCTCCCAATGAGCAGTACTTC. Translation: CASSGLAAPNEQYF.

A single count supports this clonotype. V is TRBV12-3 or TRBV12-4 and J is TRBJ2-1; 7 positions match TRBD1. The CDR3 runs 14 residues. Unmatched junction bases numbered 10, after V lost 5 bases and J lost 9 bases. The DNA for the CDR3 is TGTGCCAGCAGTCCCCGGACAGGCGGTAGTGAGCAGTTCTTC. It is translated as CASSPRTGGSEQFF.

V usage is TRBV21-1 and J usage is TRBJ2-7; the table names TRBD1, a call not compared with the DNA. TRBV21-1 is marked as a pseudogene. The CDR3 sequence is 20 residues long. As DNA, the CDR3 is TGTGCCAGCGAAAAACAAAGATGGCGACTGGGGGACAGGGGTATCGACGAGCAGTACTTC. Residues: CASEKQRWRLGDRGIDEQYF.

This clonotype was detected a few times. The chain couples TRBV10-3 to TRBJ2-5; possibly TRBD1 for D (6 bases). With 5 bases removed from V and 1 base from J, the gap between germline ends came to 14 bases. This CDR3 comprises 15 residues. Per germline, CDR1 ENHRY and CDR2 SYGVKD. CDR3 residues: CAISWAGQSQETQYF. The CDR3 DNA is TGTGCCATCAGTTGGGCCGGACAGAGCCAAGAGACCCAGTACTTC.

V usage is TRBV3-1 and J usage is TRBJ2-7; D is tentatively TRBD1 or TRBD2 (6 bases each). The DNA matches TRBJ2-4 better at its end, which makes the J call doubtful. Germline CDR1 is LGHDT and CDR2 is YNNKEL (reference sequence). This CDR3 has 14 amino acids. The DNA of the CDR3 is TGTGCCAGCAGCCAACGTCGGGGGCGGGGCATTCAGTACTTC. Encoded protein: CASSQRRGRGIQYF.

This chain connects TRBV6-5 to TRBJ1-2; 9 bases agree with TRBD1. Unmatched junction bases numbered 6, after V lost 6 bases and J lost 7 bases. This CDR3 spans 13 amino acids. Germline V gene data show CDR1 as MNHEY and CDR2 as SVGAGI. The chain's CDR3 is CASSRGTGFGYTF. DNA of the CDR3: TGTGCCAGCAGCCGCGGGACAGGGTTTGGCTACACCTTC.

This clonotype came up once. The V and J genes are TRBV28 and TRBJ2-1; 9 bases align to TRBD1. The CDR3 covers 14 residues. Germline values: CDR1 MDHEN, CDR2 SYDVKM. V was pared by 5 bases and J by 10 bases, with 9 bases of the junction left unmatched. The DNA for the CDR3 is TGTGCCAGCAGTCTTACAGGGGGCCCCCAAGAGCAGTTCTTC. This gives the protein CASSLTGGPQEQFF.

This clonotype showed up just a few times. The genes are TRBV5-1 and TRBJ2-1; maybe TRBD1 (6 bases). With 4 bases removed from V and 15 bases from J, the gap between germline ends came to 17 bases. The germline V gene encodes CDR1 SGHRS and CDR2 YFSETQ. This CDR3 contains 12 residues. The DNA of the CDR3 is TGCGCCAGCAGCGACCAGGACAGTCGTCGGTTCTTC. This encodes CASSDQDSRRFF.

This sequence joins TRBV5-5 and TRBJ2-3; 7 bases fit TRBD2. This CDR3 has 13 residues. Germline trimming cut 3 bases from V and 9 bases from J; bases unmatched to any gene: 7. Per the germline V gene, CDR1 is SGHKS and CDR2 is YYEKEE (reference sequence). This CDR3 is CASSYGTIVTQYF. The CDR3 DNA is TGTGCCAGCAGCTATGGGACTATAGTAACGCAGTATTTT. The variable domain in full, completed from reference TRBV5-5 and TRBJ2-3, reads DAGVTQSPTHLIKTRGQQVTLRCSPISGHKSVSWYQQVLGQGPQFIFQYYEKEERGRGNFPDRFSARQFPNYSSELNVNALLLGDSALYLCASSYGTIVTQYFGPGTRLTVL.

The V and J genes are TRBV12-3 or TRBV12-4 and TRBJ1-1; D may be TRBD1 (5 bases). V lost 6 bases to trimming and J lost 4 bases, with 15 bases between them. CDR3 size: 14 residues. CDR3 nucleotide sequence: TGTGCCAGCAGCCCCCCTCCGGGGACCACTGAAGCTTTCTTT. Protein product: CASSPPPGTTEAFF.

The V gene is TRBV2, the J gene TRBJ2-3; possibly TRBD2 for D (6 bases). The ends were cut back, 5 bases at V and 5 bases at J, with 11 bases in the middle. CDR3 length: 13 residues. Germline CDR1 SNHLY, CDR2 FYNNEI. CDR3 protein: CASSPVGGDTQYF. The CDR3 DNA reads TGTGCCAGCAGTCCCGTGGGAGGAGATACGCAGTATTTT.

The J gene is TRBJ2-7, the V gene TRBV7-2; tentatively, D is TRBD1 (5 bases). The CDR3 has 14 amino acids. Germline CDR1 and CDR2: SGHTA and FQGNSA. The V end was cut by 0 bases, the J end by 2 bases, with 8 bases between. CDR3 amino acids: CASSLARTPYEQYF. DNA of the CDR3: TGTGCCAGCAGCTTAGCTAGGACACCCTACGAGCAGTACTTC.

CDR3 sequence: CAGSGYNEQFF. The CDR3 region has the DNA TGTGCCGGGTCCGGTTACAATGAGCAGTTCTTC. The rearrangement links TRBV6-1 to TRBJ2-1, with D hard to call. Germline CDR1 is MNHNS and CDR2 is SASEGT. The V end lost 11 bases, the J end lost 4 bases, and 9 bases lay between the germline ends. This CDR3 region has 11 residues.

The CDR3 DNA reads as TGCGCCAGCAGTTCTGGTTTAGTATTCTACGAGCAGTACTTC. It is translated as CASSSGLVFYEQYF. The chain has TRBV5-1 and TRBJ2-7; no clear D. V was pared by 5 bases and J by 3 bases, with 15 bases between. Germline CDR1 reads SGHRS; CDR2 reads YFSETQ. The CDR3 loop spans 14 amino acids.

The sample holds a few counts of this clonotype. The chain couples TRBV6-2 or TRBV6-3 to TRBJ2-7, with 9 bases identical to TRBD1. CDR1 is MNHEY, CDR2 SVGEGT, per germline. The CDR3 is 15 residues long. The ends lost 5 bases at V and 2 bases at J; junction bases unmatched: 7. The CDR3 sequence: CASSHPGQGPYEQYF. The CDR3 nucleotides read TGTGCCAGCAGTCACCCCGGACAGGGGCCCTACGAGCAGTACTTC.

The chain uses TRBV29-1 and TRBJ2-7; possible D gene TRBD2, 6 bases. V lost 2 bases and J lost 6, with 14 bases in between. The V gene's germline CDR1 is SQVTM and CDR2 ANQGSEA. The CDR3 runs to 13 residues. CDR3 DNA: TGCAGCGTTGAAAGGGGACTTCCCTCCGAGCAGTACTTC. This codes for CSVERGLPSEQYF.